This T cell receptor beta chain came from a study of T cells in localized non-small cell lung cancer. Germline CDR1 MNHEY, CDR2 SMNVEV (reference sequence). With 0 bases removed from V and 4 bases from J, the gap between germline ends came to 9 bases. This CDR3 has 15 residues. The data were produced by immunoSEQ multiplex PCR, yet TCRdb's version contains in-frame clones alone and is incomplete. The repertoire holds about 19,000 clones, with about nine tenths as singletons. The source is a male donor older than 55 with stage I squamous cell lung carcinoma. The source was peripheral blood, collected before any cancer treatment. The chain uses TRBV27 and TRBJ1-4; possibly TRBD1 for D (5 bases). Written as DNA, the CDR3 is TGTGCCAGCAGTTTATCAGAAAGGGGTAATGAAAAACTGTTTTTT. This encodes CASSLSERGNEKLFF.